Listed below are T cell receptor beta chains from one sample, sequenced in a study of shared clonotypes between healthy human individuals. Repertoires were generated with immunoSEQ multiplex PCR, while TCRdb's copy carries only in-frame clones and drops some. The data contain millions of clones, about 94% of them seen just once; the ten biggest clones take up roughly 1.1%. The sequenced sample was naive CD8+ T cells sorted from blood. Every receptor here comes from a man younger than 35 in good health. CDR3s include the opening cysteine and the closing phenylalanine or tryptophan.

>TRBJ2-3|TRBV4-2
CASSQEQGSPDTQYF
>TRBJ1-5|TRBV6-1
CASSELRYSNQPQHF
>TRBJ2-1|TRBV7-8
CASSPRQGINNEQFF
>TRBJ1-1|TRBV28
CASNRGPRSTEAFF
>TRBJ2-7|TRBV4-1
CASSQDTPGLAGGMNYEQYF
>TRBJ2-7|TRBV4-3
CASSQDPWTPYEQYF
>TRBJ1-5|TRBV28
CASSLGRGNQPQHF
>TRBJ1-2|TRBV6-1
CASWKGTGGPYGYTF
>TRBJ1-3|TRBV4-3
CASSQDVDRGLGNTIYF
>TRBJ2-2|TRBV27
CASSLAGFGGELFF
>TRBJ2-1|TRBV27
CASVGGLFNEQFF
>TRBJ2-7|TRBV7-9
CASSARLTSGSWNEQYF
>TRBJ2-7|TRBV6-5
CASSYAGHPYEQYF
>TRBJ2-7|TRBV4-1
CASSHSTSGGTYEQYF
>TRBJ2-7|TRBV5-4
CASSIRDRGTYEQYF
>TRBJ2-3|TRBV6-5
CASSYLAGGSDTQYF
>TRBJ2-7|TRBV5-1
CASSLVPSGGLYEQYF
>TRBJ1-5|TRBV27
CASSADRGVQPQHF
>TRBJ2-7|TRBV6-1
CASSEATPGQGSYEQYF
>TRBJ2-1|TRBV6-1
CASSVRGGPLYNEQFF
>TRBJ2-5|TRBV28
CASRHYMNTLGEETQYF
>TRBJ2-7|TRBV5-4
CASSLKGISYEQYF
>TRBJ2-2|TRBV5-1
CASIRDGELFF
>TRBJ2-5|TRBV6-5
CASSPDREETQYF
>TRBJ2-1|TRBV7-9
CASSRTSGYNEQFF